This T cell receptor (beta chain) was captured by sequencing in a study of blood T cell repertoires in COVID-19. Across the study: Specimens from acute and convalescent COVID-19 originated in the United States, Italy and Spain. PBMCs, B-cell-depleted T cells, or T cells were the source of the cDNA or gDNA that made up the material.

Profiled with immunoSEQ multiplex PCR; TCRdb holds only in-frame clones, not every one. The sample lists 150,000 to 200,000 clones; more than 80% were seen once. The CDR3 covers 16 residues. Germline V lookup: CDR1 ENHRY, CDR2 SYGVKD. The ends were cut back, 0 bases at V and 7 bases at J, with 18 bases in the middle. The chain is built from TRBV10-3 and TRBJ1-2, with TRBD1 as a possible D gene (5 bases). The sequence was obtained from a human donor in a cohort sampled during active COVID-19. Material for sequencing was peripheral blood. The CDR3: CAISESISVGPSGYTF. Written as DNA, the CDR3 is TGTGCCATCAGTGAGTCGATCAGCGTGGGGCCGAGTGGCTACACCTTC.